The 9 T cell receptor beta chains given below trace back to one sample, sequenced in a study of OX40 agonist ivuxolimab in advanced cancers. Produced via immunoSEQ multiplex PCR; TCRdb's table is partial and in-frame only. Counted here are 30,000 to 35,000 clones, around 80% occurring once; the ten biggest clones make up less than 25%. Material: CD4+ or CD8+ T cells sorted from blood, obtained in a trial of the OX40 agonist ivuxolimab. The source of these receptors is an adult with an advanced solid tumor such as melanoma, head and neck, liver or kidney cancer.

The sample holds one count of this clone. The V call is TRBV7-3, the J call TRBJ2-2; D might be TRBD1 (5 bases). The ends were cut back, 1 base at V and 2 bases at J, with 14 bases in the middle. The CDR3 spans 17 residues. The germline CDR1 and CDR2 sequences are SGHTA and FQGTGA. CDR3 loop: CASSLKATGANTGELFF. CDR3 sequence (DNA): TGTGCCAGCAGCTTAAAAGCTACAGGCGCTAACACCGGGGAGCTGTTTTTT.

In this sample, this clone turned up a few times. The chain couples TRBV5-1 to TRBJ2-4; unclear D gene. V was shortened by 5 bases and J by 0 bases, with 6 bases between the two germline ends. Germline values: CDR1 SGHRS, CDR2 YFSETQ. The CDR3 is 13 amino acids. The CDR3 nucleotides are TGCGCCAGCAGGGAACTAGCCAAAAACATTCAGTACTTC. Its translation is CASRELAKNIQYF.

The chain recombines TRBV12-5 with TRBJ1-1; D possibly corresponds to TRBD1 (5 bases). The CDR3 is 12 amino acids. The germline V gene has CDR1 LGHNT and CDR2 FRNRAP. Trimming pared 1 base from V and 7 bases from J, leaving 7 bases between. The CDR3 coding sequence is TGTGCTAGTGGTTTGGAAGACAGTGAAGCTTTCTTT. It translates to CASGLEDSEAFF.

V and J are TRBV5-6 and TRBJ1-5; TRBD1 matches at 7 bases. CDR3 size: 17 residues. Germline V lookup: CDR1 SGHDT, CDR2 YYEEEE. Germline trimming cut 0 bases from V and 2 bases from J; bases unmatched to any gene: 8. DNA of the CDR3: TGTGCCAGCAGCTTGGGACCGTCGGGGACAGGCAATCAGCCCCAGCATTTT. Translating gives CASSLGPSGTGNQPQHF.

In this sample, this clone turned up once. The chain has TRBV5-4 and TRBJ2-5, with 9 bases aligning to TRBD2. V gave up 3 bases and J gave up 2 bases; unmatched junction bases: 5. Per the germline V gene, CDR1 is SGHNT and CDR2 is YYREEE (reference sequence). The CDR3 is 15 residues long. CDR3 sequence: CASSSLTSGQETQYF. DNA of the CDR3: TGTGCCAGCAGCTCGCTGACTAGCGGACAAGAGACCCAGTACTTC. Supplemented by reference TRBV5-4 and TRBJ2-5, the full variable domain reads ETGVTQSPTHLIKTRGQQVTLRCSSQSGHNTVSWYQQALGQGPQFIFQYYREEENGRGNFPPRFSGLQFPNYSSELNVNALELDDSALYLCASSSLTSGQETQYFGPGTRLLVL.

This clone was observed a single time. The chain carries TRBV6-1 and TRBJ1-1; D ambiguous. Germline values: CDR1 MNHNS, CDR2 SASEGT. This CDR3 has 12 residues. The germline V and J ends were trimmed by 0 bases and 9 bases, with 8 bases remaining between them. This CDR3 reads CASSEARAKAFF. The DNA of the CDR3 is TGTGCCAGCAGTGAAGCGCGGGCTAAAGCTTTCTTT.

The chain uses TRBV5-1 and TRBJ2-7; tentative D call: TRBD1 (5 bases). The CDR3 loop spans 15 amino acids. V dropped 3 bases and J dropped 3 bases, with 16 bases sitting between them. Per germline, CDR1 SGHRS and CDR2 YFSETQ. The CDR3 region has the DNA TGCGCCAGCAGCTCTACAGGACACGTGAGCTACGAGCAGTACTTC. This encodes CASSSTGHVSYEQYF.

CDR3 sequence reads: CASSTGWWRSRRETQYF. The CDR3 DNA follows: TGTGCCAGTAGTACCGGCTGGTGGCGATCACGTCGAGAGACCCAGTACTTC. This chain connects TRBV19 to TRBJ2-5; D call uncertain. Trimming took off 4 bases at V and 4 bases at J, with 22 bases between the two ends. The germline CDR1 and CDR2 sequences are LNHDA and SQIVND (reference sequence). The CDR3 spans 17 residues.

V gene TRBV5-5 combines with J gene TRBJ2-1; D is possibly TRBD2 (7 bases). The CDR3 spans 16 residues. Trimming cost V 4 bases and J 8 bases, with 22 bases left between them. CDR1 is SGHKS and CDR2 is YYEKEE in the germline V gene (reference sequence). The CDR3: CASSPNVGGLVHEQFF. The CDR3 nucleotides are TGTGCCAGCAGCCCGAACGTGGGGGGGCTGGTACATGAGCAGTTCTTC. Looking up the rest from reference TRBV5-5 and TRBJ2-1 gives the full variable domain: DAGVTQSPTHLIKTRGQQVTLRCSPISGHKSVSWYQQVLGQGPQFIFQYYEKEERGRGNFPDRFSARQFPNYSSELNVNALLLGDSALYLCASSPNVGGLVHEQFFGPGTRLTVL.